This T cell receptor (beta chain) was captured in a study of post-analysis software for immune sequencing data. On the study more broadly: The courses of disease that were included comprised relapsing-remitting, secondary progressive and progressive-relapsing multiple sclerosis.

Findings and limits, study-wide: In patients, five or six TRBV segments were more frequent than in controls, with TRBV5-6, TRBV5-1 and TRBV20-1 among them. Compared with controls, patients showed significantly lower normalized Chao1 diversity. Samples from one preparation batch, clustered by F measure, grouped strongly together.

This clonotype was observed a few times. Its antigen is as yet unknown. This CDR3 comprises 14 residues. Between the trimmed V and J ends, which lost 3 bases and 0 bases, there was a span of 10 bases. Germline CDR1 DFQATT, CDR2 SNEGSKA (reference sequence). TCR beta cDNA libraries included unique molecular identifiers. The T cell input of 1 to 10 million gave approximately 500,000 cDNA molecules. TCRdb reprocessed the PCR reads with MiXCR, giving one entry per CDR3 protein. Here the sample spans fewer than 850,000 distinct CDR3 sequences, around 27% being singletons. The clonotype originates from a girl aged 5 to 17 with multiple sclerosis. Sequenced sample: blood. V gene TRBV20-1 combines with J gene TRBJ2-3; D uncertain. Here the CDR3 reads CSASRVSSTDTQYF. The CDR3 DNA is TGCAGTGCTAGCCGGGTATCTAGCACAGATACGCAGTATTTT.